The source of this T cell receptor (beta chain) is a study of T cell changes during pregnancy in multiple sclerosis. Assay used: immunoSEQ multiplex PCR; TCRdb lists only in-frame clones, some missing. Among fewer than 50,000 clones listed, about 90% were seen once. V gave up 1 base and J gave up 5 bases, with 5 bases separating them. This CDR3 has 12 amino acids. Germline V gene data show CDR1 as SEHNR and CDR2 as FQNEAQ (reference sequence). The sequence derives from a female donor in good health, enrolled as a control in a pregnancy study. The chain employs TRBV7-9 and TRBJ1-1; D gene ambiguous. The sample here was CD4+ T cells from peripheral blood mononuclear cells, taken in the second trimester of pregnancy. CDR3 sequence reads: CASSLEPTEAFF. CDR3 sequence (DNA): TGTGCCAGCAGCTTAGAGCCGACTGAAGCTTTCTTT.